The 10 T cell receptor beta chains presented below share a single source sample, sequenced in a study of T cell responses to AZD1222 COVID-19 vaccine. TCRdb keeps only in-frame clones here, not all; method: immunoSEQ multiplex PCR. This table has some 96,000 clones, about 88% appearing once. Source: peripheral blood, taken on day 0 of AZD1222 vaccination. These receptors were obtained from an adult in good health.

The rearrangement uses TRBV7-3 and TRBJ2-2; D may be TRBD2 (6 bases). The V and J ends lost 11 bases and 0 bases respectively, with 19 bases between them. This CDR3 is built from 16 residues. The germline CDR1 and CDR2 sequences are SGHTA and FQGTGA. The CDR3 loop is CAGMGPSEANTGELFF. The CDR3 nucleotides are TGTGCCGGAATGGGCCCTAGCGAGGCGAACACCGGGGAGCTGTTTTTT. Together with reference TRBV7-3 and TRBJ2-2, the CDR3 gives the full variable domain: GAGVSQTPSNKVTEKGKYVELRCDPISGHTALYWYRQSLGQGPEFLIYFQGTGAADDSGLPNDRFFAVRPEGSVSTLKIQRTERGDSAVYLCAGMGPSEANTGELFFGEGSRLTVL.

The chain is built from TRBV29-1 and TRBJ2-3; 10 bases align to TRBD1. CDR1 and CDR2 from the germline V gene are SQVTM and ANQGSEA. The CDR3 runs to 16 residues. The J segment lost 7 bases and the V segment lost 6 bases, leaving 16 bases of the junction unmatched. The CDR3 region has the DNA TGCAGCGTCGCCGGGGGCCCGGACAGGGGGGTATATACGCAGTATTTT. Translated: CSVAGGPDRGVYTQYF.

The rearrangement uses TRBV6-4 and TRBJ2-3, with D unresolved. The V gene lost 6 bases and the J gene lost 2 bases, with 15 bases spanning the gap. CDR1 and CDR2 from the germline V gene are MRHNA and SNTAGT. The CDR3 totals 15 residues. The DNA for the CDR3 is TGTGCCAGCAGCGCCTTTGGAGCTAACACAGATACGCAGTATTTT. Encoded protein: CASSAFGANTDTQYF.

The chain recombines TRBV14 with TRBJ1-5, with no clear D. This CDR3 is 13 amino acids long. CDR1 and CDR2 from the germline V gene are SGHDN and FVKESK. V lost 4 bases, J lost 2 bases, and 6 bases lay in between. The CDR3 region has the DNA TGTGCCAGCAGCCCGGGAGGCAATCAGCCCCAGCATTTT. Translated, it gives CASSPGGNQPQHF.

V usage is TRBV30 and J usage is TRBJ1-2; D not certain. Germline V gives CDR1 GTSNPN, CDR2 SVGIG (reference sequence). Trimming removed 0 bases at V and 7 bases at J, with 15 bases between. This CDR3 has 14 amino acids. CDR3 region: CAWSVREQISGYTF. The CDR3 DNA is TGTGCCTGGAGTGTACGGGAACAGATCAGTGGCTACACCTTC.

Note on this clone: Different DNA sequences within this sample yield the same CDR3. CDR3 residues: CASSQDLGAGKETQYF. In DNA, the CDR3 is TGCGCCAGCAGCCAAGATCTAGGCGCGGGAAAAGAGACCCAGTACTTC. This chain uses TRBV4-3 with TRBJ2-5, with a weak D call TRBD2 (6 bases). CDR3 size: 16 residues. Looked up from germline, CDR1 is LGHNA and CDR2 is YSLEER. V was shortened by 0 bases and J by 3 bases, with 14 bases between the two germline ends.

Comment on this clone: The identical CDR3 is also encoded by other nucleotide sequences in the sample. V gene TRBV7-9 combines with J gene TRBJ2-7; tentative D call: TRBD1 (5 bases). Per germline, CDR1 SEHNR and CDR2 FQNEAQ (reference sequence). The CDR3 extends over 13 amino acids. Trimming removed 5 bases at V and 2 bases at J, with 10 bases between. The CDR3 spells CASSPGFPYEQYF. In nucleotides, the CDR3 is TGTGCCAGCAGCCCAGGGTTTCCCTACGAGCAGTACTTC.

J is TRBJ2-1 and V is TRBV7-3; TRBD2 matches 7 bases. CDR3 size: 13 residues. CDR1 SGHTA and CDR2 FQGTGA come from the germline V gene. V lost 5 bases, J lost 10 bases, and 8 bases stayed unmatched. CDR3 amino acids: CASSPGEGREQFF. CDR3 nucleotides: TGTGCCAGCAGCCCGGGGGAGGGCAGGGAGCAGTTCTTC.

The chain carries TRBV4-1 and TRBJ2-6; the match to TRBD2 covers 13 bases. This CDR3 has 18 residues. Trimming at V came to 4 bases and at J to 0 bases, leaving 3 bases not matched to a gene. The germline V gene has CDR1 MGHRA and CDR2 YSYEKL. The CDR3 loop is CASSPGLAGDSGANVLTF. The CDR3 coding sequence is TGCGCCAGCAGCCCCGGACTAGCGGGAGACTCTGGGGCCAACGTCCTGACTTTC.

V and J are TRBV5-3 and TRBJ1-2; D is uncertain. TRBV5-3 belongs to the ORF category, with a function that is uncertain. The CDR3 consists of 14 residues. V shed 0 bases and J shed 8 bases, with 14 bases lying between them. CDR3 in DNA: TGTGCCAGAAGCTTGGATCGTCGCCAGGACGGCTACACCTTC. Translated: CARSLDRRQDGYTF.